The T cell receptor beta chain described here comes from a study of blood T cells in healthy people across ages (dated by TCRdb to 2014 to 2015). With regard to the full study: Template switching captured roughly one uniquely barcoded TCR beta cDNA molecule per two T cells in model experiments. To track age-related changes in TCR beta repertoire diversity, the study relied on deep sequencing normalized with unique cDNA molecular identifiers. Donors of different ages were randomly distributed across sequencing lanes to avoid experimental bias. Using the same blood draw, the study looked at two additional independent replicas of 1 million unique cDNA reads for two donors, one aged 18 to 30 and the other aged 80 or older. The donors were divided into four age groups: young (average roughly 15 years), middle-aged (about 39), aged (about 61) and long-lived (roughly 82). Study-wide findings and limitations: Estimates of total diversity based on one million sequenced T cells were regarded as lower bounds and as underestimates. Donor CMV infection status was unknown, potentially confounding age-related changes in expanded clonotypes. Compared with the aged group, the long-lived group had more naive CD4+ T cells, fewer expanded clones and increased TCR diversity, suggesting age selection. Observed TCR beta diversity per million T cells fell roughly linearly with age, and a significant reduction was already apparent by age approximately 40. There was a strong correlation between observed TCR beta diversity and the percentage of naive T cells measured by flow cytometry. Conclusive comparison of naive and antigen-experienced compartments was prevented by the profiling of bulk unsorted PBMCs.

From cysteine to phenylalanine, the CDR3 is 17 amino acids long. CDR3 DNA only is kept here, 51 bases in frame from base 1. The germline ends are 22 bases apart after V is trimmed by 0 bases and J by 8 bases. The germline V gene provides CDR1 SGHDN and CDR2 FVKESK. Systemically healthy Caucasian individuals from Russia, roughly 40 in total and aged roughly 6 to 100 years, were included as donors. Each donor gave roughly 9.5 milliliters of peripheral blood, collected into EDTA-treated Vacutainer tubes. PBMCs were isolated by Ficoll-Paque density-gradient centrifugation, with at least 6.5 million obtained per sample. Trizol reagent was used to extract total RNA from PBMCs, with at least 6 micrograms per sample. The percentages of naive CD45RAhigh/CD27high T cells were determined by flow cytometry on a PBMC aliquot from every donor. Libraries came from 5' RACE. Data came from an Illumina HiSeq 2500. A second about 7 to 12 cycle PCR used a sample-barcoded 5' primer and a J-beta primer mix. Each TCR beta cDNA molecule received a unique molecular identifier from a template-switch 5' adaptor carrying 12 random nucleotides. Each sample yielded at least 2.5 million CDR3-containing paired-end reads. All of the RNA was converted into first-strand cDNA using the Mint cDNA synthesis kit, with a TRBC-specific oligonucleotide serving as the primer. Following uracil-DNA glycosylase treatment, all cDNA underwent a first 18-cycle PCR with the universal primers M1SS and BC2_uni_R. The original pipeline was this. For normalization, 1 million high-quality reads were randomly selected from each sample, with every read carrying a distinct molecular identifier. Reads sharing molecular identifiers were discarded rather than binned into consensus sequences. MiTCR, with a Q25 quality threshold and the strictest error-elimination algorithm, was used for CDR3 identification, clonotype clustering and error correction. A nonparametric unseen species model with Euler transformation was used to estimate lower-bound total TCR beta diversity. TCRdb redid the processing of the public reads, applying fastp at Q25 and MiXCR, and retained in-frame beta chains. Entries are consolidated by CDR3 protein sequence, retaining the most common genes and DNA. TCRdb, not the authors, supplied the V and J calls. A total of approximately 1.5 million distinct CDR3 sequences appear in this sample, about 35% of them only once. The ten biggest clones cover 10% to 12% of the sample.

Concerning this clonotype: Its antigen remains unidentified. Base qualities are missing; no much larger clone stands one base away.

The chain is assembled from TRBV14 and TRBJ1-2; TRBD1 is possibly the D segment (5 matching bases). The source of this sequence is a woman between 25 and 40 years old in good health. Sequencing was performed on blood. Read as DNA, the sequence is TGTGCCAGCAGCCAAGATGAGATACGGGGCCCAAGGGGCGGCTACACCTTC. The translation is CASSQDEIRGPRGGYTF.